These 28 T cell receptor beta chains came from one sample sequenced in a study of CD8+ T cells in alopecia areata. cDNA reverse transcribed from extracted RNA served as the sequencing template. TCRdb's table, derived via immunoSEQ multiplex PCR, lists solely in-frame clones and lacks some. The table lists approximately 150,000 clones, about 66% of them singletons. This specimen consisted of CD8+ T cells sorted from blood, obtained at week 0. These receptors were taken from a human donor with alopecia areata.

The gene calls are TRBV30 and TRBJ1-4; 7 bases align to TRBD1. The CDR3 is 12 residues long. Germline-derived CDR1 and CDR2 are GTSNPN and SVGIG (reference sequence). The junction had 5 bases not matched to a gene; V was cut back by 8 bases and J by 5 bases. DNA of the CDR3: TGTGCCGGCAGGGGGGAGAATGAAAAACTGTTTTTT. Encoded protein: CAGRGENEKLFF.

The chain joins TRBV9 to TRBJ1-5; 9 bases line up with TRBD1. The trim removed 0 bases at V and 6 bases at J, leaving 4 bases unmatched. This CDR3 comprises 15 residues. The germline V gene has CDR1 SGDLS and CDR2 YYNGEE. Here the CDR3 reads CASSVGTGVTQPQHF. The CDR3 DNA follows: TGTGCCAGCAGCGTAGGGACAGGGGTTACTCAGCCCCAGCATTTT. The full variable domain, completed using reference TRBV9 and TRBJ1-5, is DSGVTQTPKHLITATGQRVTLRCSPRSGDLSVYWYQQSLDQGLQFLIQYYNGEERAKGNILERFSAQQFPDLHSELNLSSLELGDSALYFCASSVGTGVTQPQHFGDGTRLSIL.

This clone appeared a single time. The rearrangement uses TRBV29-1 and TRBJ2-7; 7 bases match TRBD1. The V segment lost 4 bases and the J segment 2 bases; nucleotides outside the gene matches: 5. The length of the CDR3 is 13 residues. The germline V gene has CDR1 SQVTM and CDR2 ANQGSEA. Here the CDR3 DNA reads TGCAGCGTTGGACGGACAGGTCCCTACGAGCAGTACTTC. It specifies CSVGRTGPYEQYF.

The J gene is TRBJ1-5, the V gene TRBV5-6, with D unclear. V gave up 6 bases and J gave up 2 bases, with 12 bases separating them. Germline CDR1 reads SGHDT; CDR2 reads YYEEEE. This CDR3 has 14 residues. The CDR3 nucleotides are TGTGCCAGCACCTCATGGAGGGGCAATCAGCCCCAGCATTTT. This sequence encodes CASTSWRGNQPQHF.

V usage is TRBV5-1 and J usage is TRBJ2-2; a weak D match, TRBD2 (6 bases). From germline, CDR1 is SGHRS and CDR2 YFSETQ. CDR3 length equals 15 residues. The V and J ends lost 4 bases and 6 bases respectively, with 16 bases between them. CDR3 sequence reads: CASSGTVGLPGELFF. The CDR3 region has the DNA TGCGCCAGCAGCGGGACCGTCGGACTACCCGGGGAGCTGTTTTTT.

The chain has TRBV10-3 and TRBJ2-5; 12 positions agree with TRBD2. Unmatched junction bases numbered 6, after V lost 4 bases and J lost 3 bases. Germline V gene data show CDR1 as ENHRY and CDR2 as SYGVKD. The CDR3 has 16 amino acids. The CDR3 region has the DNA TGTGCCATCAGTGTTTCGGCTAGCGGGGGGGAAGAGACCCAGTACTTC. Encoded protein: CAISVSASGGEETQYF.

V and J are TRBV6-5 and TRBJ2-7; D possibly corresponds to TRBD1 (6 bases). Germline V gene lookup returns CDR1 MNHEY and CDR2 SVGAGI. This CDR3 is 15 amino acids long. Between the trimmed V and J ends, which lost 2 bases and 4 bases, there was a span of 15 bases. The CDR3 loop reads CASSYRFFDRYEQYF. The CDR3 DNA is TGTGCCAGCAGTTACAGGTTTTTTGACAGGTACGAGCAGTACTTC.

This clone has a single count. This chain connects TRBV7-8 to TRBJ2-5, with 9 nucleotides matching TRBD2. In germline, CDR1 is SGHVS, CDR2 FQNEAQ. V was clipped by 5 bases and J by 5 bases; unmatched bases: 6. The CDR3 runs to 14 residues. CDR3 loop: CASSVLAGEETQYF. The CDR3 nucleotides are TGTGCCAGCAGCGTATTAGCGGGGGAGGAGACCCAGTACTTC.

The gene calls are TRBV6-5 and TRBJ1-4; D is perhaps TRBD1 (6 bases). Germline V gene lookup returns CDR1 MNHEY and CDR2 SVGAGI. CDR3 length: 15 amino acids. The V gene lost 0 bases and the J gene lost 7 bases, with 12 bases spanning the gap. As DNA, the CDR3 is TGTGCCAGCAGTTACTCAAGGGGGAGGAGTGAAAAACTGTTTTTT. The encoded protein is CASSYSRGRSEKLFF.

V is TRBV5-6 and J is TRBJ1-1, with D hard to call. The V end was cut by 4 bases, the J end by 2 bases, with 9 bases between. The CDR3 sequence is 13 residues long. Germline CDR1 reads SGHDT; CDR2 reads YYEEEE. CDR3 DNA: TGTGCCAGCAGCCCATCATTTAACACTGAAGCTTTCTTT. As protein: CASSPSFNTEAFF.

The CDR3 is CASRGDRYGYTF. Written as DNA, the CDR3 is TGTGCCAGCCGGGGGGACCGATATGGCTACACCTTC. The genes are TRBV2 and TRBJ1-2, with D tentatively TRBD1 (5 bases). CDR3 length: 12 amino acids. From germline, CDR1 is SNHLY and CDR2 FYNNEI. V dropped 8 bases and J dropped 5 bases, with 12 bases sitting between them.

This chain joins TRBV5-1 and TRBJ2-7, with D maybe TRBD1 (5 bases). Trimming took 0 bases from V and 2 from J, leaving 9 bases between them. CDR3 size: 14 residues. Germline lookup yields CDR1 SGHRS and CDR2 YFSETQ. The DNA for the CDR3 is TGCGCCAGCAGCTTGGGGGGCAGGCCCTACGAGCAGTACTTC. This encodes CASSLGGRPYEQYF. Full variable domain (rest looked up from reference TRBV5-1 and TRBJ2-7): KAGVTQTPRYLIKTRGQQVTLSCSPISGHRSVSWYQQTPGQGLQFLFEYFSETQRNKGNFPGRFSGRQFSNSRSEMNVSTLELGDSALYLCASSLGGRPYEQYFGPGTRLTVT.

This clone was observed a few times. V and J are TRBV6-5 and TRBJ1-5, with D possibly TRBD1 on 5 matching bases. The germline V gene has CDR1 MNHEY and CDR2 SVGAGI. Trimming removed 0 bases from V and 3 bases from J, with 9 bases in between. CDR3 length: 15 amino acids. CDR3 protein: CASSYSRGSNQPQHF. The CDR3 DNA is TGTGCCAGCAGTTACTCCCGGGGGTCCAATCAGCCCCAGCATTTT.

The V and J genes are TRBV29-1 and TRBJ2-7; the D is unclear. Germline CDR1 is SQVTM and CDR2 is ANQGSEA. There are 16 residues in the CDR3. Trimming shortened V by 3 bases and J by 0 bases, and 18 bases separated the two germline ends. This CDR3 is CSVELSGTSSSYEQYF. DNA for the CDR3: TGCAGCGTTGAGCTATCAGGAACGTCGAGCTCCTACGAGCAGTACTTC.

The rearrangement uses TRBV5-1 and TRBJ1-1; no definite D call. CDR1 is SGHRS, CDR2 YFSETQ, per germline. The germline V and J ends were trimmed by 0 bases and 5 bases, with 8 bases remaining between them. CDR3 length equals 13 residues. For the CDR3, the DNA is TGCGCCAGCAGCTTGGGTTGGGGTACTGAAGCTTTCTTT. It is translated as CASSLGWGTEAFF.

In DNA, the CDR3 is TGCGCCAGCAGCTTGGGTCAGATCTACGAGCAGTACTTC. Its translation: CASSLGQIYEQYF. The genes are TRBV5-1 and TRBJ2-7; D remains unclear. CDR3 size: 13 residues. V was shortened by 0 bases and J by 3 bases, with 7 bases between the two germline ends. CDR1 and CDR2 from the germline V gene are SGHRS and YFSETQ.

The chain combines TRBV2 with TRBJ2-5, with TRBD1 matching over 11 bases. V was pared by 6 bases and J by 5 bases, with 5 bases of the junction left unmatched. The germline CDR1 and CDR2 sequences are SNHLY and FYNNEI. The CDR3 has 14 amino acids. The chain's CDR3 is CASRGQGAWETQYF. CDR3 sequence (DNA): TGTGCCAGCAGAGGACAGGGGGCTTGGGAGACCCAGTACTTC.

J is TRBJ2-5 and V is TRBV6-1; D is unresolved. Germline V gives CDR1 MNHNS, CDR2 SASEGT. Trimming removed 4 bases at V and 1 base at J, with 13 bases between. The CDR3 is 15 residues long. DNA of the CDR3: TGTGCCAGCAGTGCTTTGGAGTATCTCCAAGAGACCCAGTACTTC. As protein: CASSALEYLQETQYF.

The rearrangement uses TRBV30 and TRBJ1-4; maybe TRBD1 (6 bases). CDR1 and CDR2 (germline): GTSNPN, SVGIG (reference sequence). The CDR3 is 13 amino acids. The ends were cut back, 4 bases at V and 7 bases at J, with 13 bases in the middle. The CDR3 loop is CAWTGVRGEKLFF. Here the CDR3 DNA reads TGTGCCTGGACAGGGGTTAGGGGTGAAAAACTGTTTTTT.

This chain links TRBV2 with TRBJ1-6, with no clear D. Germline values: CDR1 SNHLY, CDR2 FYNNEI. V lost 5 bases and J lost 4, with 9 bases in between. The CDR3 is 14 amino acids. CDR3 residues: CASSQKTYNSPLHF. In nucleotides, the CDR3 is TGTGCCAGCAGTCAGAAGACTTATAATTCACCCCTCCACTTT.

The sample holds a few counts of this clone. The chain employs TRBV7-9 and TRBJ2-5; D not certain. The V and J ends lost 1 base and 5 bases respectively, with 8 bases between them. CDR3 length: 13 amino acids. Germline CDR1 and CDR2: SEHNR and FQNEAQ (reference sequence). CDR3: CASSLGSPETQYF. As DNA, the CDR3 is TGTGCCAGCAGCTTAGGTAGTCCGGAGACCCAGTACTTC.

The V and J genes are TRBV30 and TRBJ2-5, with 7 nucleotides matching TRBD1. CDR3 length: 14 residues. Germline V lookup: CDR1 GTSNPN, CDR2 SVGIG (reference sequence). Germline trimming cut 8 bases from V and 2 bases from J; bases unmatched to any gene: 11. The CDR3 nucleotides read TGTGCCGGAGACAGGGTGGGGGTTCAAGAGACCCAGTACTTC. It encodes CAGDRVGVQETQYF.

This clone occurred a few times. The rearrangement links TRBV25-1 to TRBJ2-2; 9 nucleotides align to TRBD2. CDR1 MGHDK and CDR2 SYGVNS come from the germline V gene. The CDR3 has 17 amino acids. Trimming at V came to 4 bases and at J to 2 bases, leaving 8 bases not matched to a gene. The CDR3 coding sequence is TGTGCCAGCAGTGGGCCCAGCGGGGGGCTTAACACCGGGGAGCTGTTTTTT. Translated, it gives CASSGPSGGLNTGELFF.

CDR3 nucleotide sequence: TGTGCCCTGGGGACAGGGGAGAACACAGATACGCAGTATTTT. Amino acid sequence: CALGTGENTDTQYF. The chain carries TRBV10-3 and TRBJ2-3; 10 bases match TRBD1. The V gene's germline CDR1 is ENHRY and CDR2 SYGVKD. V lost 11 bases to trimming and J lost 2 bases; unmatched junction nucleotides: 7. The CDR3 spans 14 residues.

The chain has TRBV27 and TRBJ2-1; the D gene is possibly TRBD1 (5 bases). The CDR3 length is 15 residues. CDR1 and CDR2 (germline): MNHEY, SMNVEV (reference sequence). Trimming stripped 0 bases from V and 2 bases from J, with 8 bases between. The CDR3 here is CASSLSGVPYNEQFF. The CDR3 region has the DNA TGTGCCAGCAGTTTATCAGGGGTACCCTACAATGAGCAGTTCTTC.

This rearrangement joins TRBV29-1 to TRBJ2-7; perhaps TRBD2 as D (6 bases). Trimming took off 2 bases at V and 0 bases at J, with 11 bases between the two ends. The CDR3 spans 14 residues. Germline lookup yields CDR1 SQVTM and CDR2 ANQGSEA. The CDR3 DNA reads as TGCAGCGTTGAATTGGCGGGGAGCTCCTACGAGCAGTACTTC. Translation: CSVELAGSSYEQYF.

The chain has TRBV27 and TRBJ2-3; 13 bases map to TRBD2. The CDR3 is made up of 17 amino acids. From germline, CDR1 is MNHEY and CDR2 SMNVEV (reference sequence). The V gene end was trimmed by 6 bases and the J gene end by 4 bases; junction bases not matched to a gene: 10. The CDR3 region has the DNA TGTGCCAGCAGCCCTCGCCGGACTAGCGGGGGTGCAGATACGCAGTATTTT. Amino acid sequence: CASSPRRTSGGADTQYF.

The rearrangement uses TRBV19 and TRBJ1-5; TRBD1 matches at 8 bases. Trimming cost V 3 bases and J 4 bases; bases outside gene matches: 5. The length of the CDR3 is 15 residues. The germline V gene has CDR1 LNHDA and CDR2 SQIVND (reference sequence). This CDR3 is CASSILQGENQPQHF. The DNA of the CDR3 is TGTGCCAGTAGTATTCTACAGGGGGAGAATCAGCCCCAGCATTTT.